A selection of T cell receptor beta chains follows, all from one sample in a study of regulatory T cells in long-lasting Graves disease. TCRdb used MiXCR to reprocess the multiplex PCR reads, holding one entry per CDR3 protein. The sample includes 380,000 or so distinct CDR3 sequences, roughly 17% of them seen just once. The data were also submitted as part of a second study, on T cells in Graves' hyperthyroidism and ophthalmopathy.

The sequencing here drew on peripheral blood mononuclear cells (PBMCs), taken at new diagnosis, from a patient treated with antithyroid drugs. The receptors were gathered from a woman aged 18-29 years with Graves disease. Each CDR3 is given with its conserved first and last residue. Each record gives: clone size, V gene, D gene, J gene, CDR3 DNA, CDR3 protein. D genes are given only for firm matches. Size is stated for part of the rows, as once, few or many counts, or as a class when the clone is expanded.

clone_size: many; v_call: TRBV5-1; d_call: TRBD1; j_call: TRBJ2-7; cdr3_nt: TGCGCCAGCAGCTTGGAAGGGGGCCTTAAGGTCTACGAGCAGTACTTC; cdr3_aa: CASSLEGGLKVYEQYF
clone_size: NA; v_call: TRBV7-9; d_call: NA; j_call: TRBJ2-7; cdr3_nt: TGTGCCAGCAGCTCGCGGCCCCAGTCGTACGAGCAGTACTTC; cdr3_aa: CASSSRPQSYEQYF
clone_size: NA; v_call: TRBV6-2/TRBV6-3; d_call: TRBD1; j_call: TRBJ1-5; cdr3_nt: TGTGCCAGCAGTGAAGGGACAGGGGGCAATCAGCCCCAGCATTTT; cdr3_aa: CASSEGTGGNQPQHF
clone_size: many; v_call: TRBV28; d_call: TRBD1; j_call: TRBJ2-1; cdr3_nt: TGTGCCAGCAGCGGGGGACAGGGTAGGAATGAGCAGTTCTTC; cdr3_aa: CASSGGQGRNEQFF
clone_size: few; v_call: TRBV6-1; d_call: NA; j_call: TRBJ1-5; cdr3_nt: TGTGCCAGCAGGATGGTATATAGCAATCAGCCCCAGCATTTT; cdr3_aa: CASRMVYSNQPQHF
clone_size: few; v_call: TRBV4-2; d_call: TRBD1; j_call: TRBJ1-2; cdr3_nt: TGTGCCAGCAGCCAAGAGGGACAGGGGAACTATGGCTACACCTTC; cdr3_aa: CASSQEGQGNYGYTF
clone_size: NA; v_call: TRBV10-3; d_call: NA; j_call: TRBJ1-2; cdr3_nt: TGTGCCATCACAACGGACACCTATGGCTACACCTTC; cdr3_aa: CAITTDTYGYTF
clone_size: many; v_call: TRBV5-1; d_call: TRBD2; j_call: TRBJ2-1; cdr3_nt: TGCGCCAGCAGAATGGGACTAGCTGGCAATGAGCAGTTCTTC; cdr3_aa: CASRMGLAGNEQFF
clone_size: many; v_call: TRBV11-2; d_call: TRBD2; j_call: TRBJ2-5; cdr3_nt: TGTGCCAGCAGCTTAGTGACGGGGGGACCCCAAGAGACCCAGTACTTC; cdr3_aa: CASSLVTGGPQETQYF
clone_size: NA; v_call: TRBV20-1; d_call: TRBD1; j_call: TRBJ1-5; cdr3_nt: TGCAGTGCTAGACTGGACAGGCCTAGCAATCAGCCCCAGCATTTT; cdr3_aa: CSARLDRPSNQPQHF
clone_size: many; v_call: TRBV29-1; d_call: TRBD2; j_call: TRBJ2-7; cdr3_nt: TGCAGCATAGAAGGGAGGGACTACGAGCAGTACTTC; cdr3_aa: CSIEGRDYEQYF
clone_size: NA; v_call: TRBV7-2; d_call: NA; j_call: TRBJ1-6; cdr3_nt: TGTGTCAGCAGAAGCGTGTCGAGCTCCTATAATTCACCCCTCCACTTT; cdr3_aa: CVSRSVSSSYNSPLHF
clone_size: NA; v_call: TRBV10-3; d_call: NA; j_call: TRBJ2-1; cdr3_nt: TGTGCCATCAGTGAGTCCGGTACGGGGGTGTACAATGAGCAGTTCTTC; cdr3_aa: CAISESGTGVYNEQFF
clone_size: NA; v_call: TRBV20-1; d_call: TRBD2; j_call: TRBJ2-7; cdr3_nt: TGCAGTGCTAGAGACCCAGCGGGAGGGAGCGAGCAGTACTTC; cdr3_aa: CSARDPAGGSEQYF
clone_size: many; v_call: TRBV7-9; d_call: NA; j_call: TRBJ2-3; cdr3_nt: TGTGCCAGCAGCTTAGGGGCTTATGCAGATACGCAGTATTTT; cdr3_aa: CASSLGAYADTQYF
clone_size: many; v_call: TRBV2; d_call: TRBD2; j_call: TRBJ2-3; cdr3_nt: TGTGCCAGCAGCTCCACCCAGGGACTAGCGGGGGGGCTCCGTTACACAGATACGCAGTATTTT; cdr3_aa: CASSSTQGLAGGLRYTDTQYF
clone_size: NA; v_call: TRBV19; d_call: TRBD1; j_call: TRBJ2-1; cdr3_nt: TGTGCCAGTAGTTCCGACAGGGGGTCCGACAATGAGCAGTTCTTC; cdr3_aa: CASSSDRGSDNEQFF
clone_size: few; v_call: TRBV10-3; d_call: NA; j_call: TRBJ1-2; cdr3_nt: TGTGCCATCAGTGAGGGCCTTGGGGGAGGCTACACCTTC; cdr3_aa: CAISEGLGGGYTF
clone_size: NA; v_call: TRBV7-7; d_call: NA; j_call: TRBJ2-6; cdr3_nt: TGTGCTAGCAGCTCCCTGGGGGCTAGCGGTGGTTGGGTCGGAAGAGGGGGGGCCAACGTCCTGACTTTC; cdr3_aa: CASSSLGASGGWVGRGGANVLTF
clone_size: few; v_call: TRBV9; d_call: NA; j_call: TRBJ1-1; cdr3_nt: TGTGCCAGCAGCGTAGAGGGTGGATTGAACACTGAAGCTTTCTTT; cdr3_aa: CASSVEGGLNTEAFF
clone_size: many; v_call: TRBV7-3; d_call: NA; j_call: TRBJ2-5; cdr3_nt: TGTGCCAGCAGCTTCCCCCCGGGAGTGGGGGAGACCCAGTACTTC; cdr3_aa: CASSFPPGVGETQYF
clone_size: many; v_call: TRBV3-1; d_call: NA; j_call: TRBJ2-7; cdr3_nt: TGTGCCAGCAGCGCGACAGTAGGAGAGCAGTACTTC; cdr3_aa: CASSATVGEQYF
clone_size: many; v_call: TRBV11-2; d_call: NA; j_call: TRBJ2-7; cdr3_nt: TGTGCCAGCAGCTCCTACGGCCACGAGCAGTACTTC; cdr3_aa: CASSSYGHEQYF
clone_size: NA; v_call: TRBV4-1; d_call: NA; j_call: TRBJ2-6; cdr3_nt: TGCGCCAGCAGCCAAGCCGCTGGGGCCAACGTCCTGACTTTC; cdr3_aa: CASSQAAGANVLTF
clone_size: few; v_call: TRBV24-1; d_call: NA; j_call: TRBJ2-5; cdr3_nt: TGTGCCACCAGTGATTTCCCCAGAGAGACCCAGTACTTC; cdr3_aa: CATSDFPRETQYF
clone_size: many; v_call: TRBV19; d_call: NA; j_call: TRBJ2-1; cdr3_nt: TGTGCCAGTACCACAGGGACTTCCCGGGGGAATGAGCAGTTCTTC; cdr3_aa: CASTTGTSRGNEQFF
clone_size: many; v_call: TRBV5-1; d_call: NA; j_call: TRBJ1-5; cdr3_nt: TGCGCCAGCAGCAAGTCAGGGCTCCTTCGCCAGCCCCAGCATTTT; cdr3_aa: CASSKSGLLRQPQHF
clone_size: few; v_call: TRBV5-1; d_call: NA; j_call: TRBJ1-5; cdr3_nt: TGCGCCAGCAGCTTGAAGGGGTTAAATCAGCCCCAGCATTTT; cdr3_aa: CASSLKGLNQPQHF
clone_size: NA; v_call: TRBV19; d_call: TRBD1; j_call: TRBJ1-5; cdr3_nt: TGTGCCAGTTCCCGGGACAGGGCCTATAGCAATCAGCCCCAGCATTTT; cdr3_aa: CASSRDRAYSNQPQHF
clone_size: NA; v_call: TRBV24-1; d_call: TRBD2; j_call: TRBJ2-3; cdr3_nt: TGTGCCACCAGTGCCAGCGGGGGGGTCACAGATACGCAGTATTTT; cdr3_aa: CATSASGGVTDTQYF
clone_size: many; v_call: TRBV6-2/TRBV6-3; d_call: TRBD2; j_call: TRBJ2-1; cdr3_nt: TGTGCCAGCAGTGCCACTAGCGGGGGGTACTACAATGAGCAGTTCTTC; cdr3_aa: CASSATSGGYYNEQFF